Each of the 26 T cell receptor beta chains below was sequenced from the same sample in a study of cytomegalovirus exposure and HLA in healthy donors. The PCR made use of 60 Vbeta and 13 Jbeta primers. The data were produced by immunoSEQ multiplex PCR, yet TCRdb's version contains in-frame clones alone and is incomplete. The sample table sets out around 31,000 clones. Sequenced sample: PBMCs. The source of these receptors is a man in his thirties or forties in good health and CMV-seronegative.

The chain combines TRBV7-3 with TRBJ2-5, with D possibly TRBD2 on 7 matching bases. Germline V lookup: CDR1 SGHTA, CDR2 FQGTGA. This CDR3 has 14 residues. Trimming stripped 1 base from V and 7 bases from J, with 13 bases between. This CDR3 is CASSLNGGAGTQYF. The CDR3 DNA reads TGTGCCAGCAGCTTAAATGGGGGGGCAGGGACCCAGTACTTC.

The chain joins TRBV7-9 to TRBJ1-1; 11 bases match TRBD1. The trim removed 5 bases at V and 5 bases at J, leaving 13 bases unmatched. Germline V lookup: CDR1 SEHNR, CDR2 FQNEAQ (reference sequence). This CDR3 region has 17 residues. CDR3 region: CASSLGQGAAEVTEAFF. The CDR3 DNA is TGTGCCAGCAGCCTAGGACAGGGGGCGGCGGAAGTTACTGAAGCTTTCTTT.

The chain recombines TRBV20-1 with TRBJ1-2; 7 nucleotides agree with TRBD1. The CDR3 spans 11 residues. Germline values: CDR1 DFQATT, CDR2 SNEGSKA (reference sequence). J was trimmed by 8 bases and V by 4 bases; bases with no gene match: 4. The CDR3 DNA sequence: TGCAGTGCTATCCAGGGGGACGGCTACACCTTC. Protein sequence: CSAIQGDGYTF.

This chain uses TRBV11-3 with TRBJ1-1, with TRBD1 matching over 7 bases. The CDR3 contains 15 residues. Germline CDR1 SGHNT, CDR2 YENEEA. J was trimmed by 5 bases and V by 2 bases; bases with no gene match: 8. The CDR3 here is CASSLNRQGETEAFF. The CDR3 nucleotides are TGTGCCAGCAGCTTAAACCGGCAGGGGGAAACTGAAGCTTTCTTT.

The chain is built from TRBV5-5 and TRBJ2-7, with D tentatively TRBD2 (5 bases). This CDR3 comprises 13 residues. V lost 1 base to trimming and J lost 3 bases, with 8 bases between them. Germline-derived CDR1 and CDR2 are SGHKS and YYEKEE (reference sequence). The CDR3 DNA follows: TGTGCCAGCAGCTTGAAGCGGAGCTACGAGCAGTACTTC. Its translation is CASSLKRSYEQYF.

The chain couples TRBV11-3 to TRBJ2-1; 13 nucleotides line up with TRBD2. Per the germline V gene, CDR1 is SGHNT and CDR2 is YENEEA. J lost 3 bases, V lost 3 bases, and 2 bases had no gene match. This CDR3 spans 16 amino acids. The CDR3: CASSFGTSGIYNEQFF. The CDR3 DNA is TGTGCCAGCAGCTTCGGGACTAGCGGGATCTACAATGAGCAGTTCTTC.

The chain uses TRBV5-1 and TRBJ1-6; no firm D call. CDR1 is SGHRS, CDR2 YFSETQ, per germline. The ends were cut back, 0 bases at V and 8 bases at J, with 12 bases in the middle. CDR3 length: 15 amino acids. The CDR3 DNA reads as TGCGCCAGCAGCTTGGAGCAGAGGGATTATTCACCCCTCCACTTT. This sequence encodes CASSLEQRDYSPLHF.

V gene TRBV19 combines with J gene TRBJ1-5; TRBD1 is a possible D gene (6 bases). Per the germline V gene, CDR1 is LNHDA and CDR2 is SQIVND (reference sequence). Trimming took 11 bases from V and 6 from J, leaving 20 bases between them. The CDR3 spans 14 residues. The CDR3 region has the DNA TGTGCCTCCGAGCAGGGGTTCACAAGTCAGCCCCAGCATTTT. Protein product: CASEQGFTSQPQHF.

The V and J genes are TRBV5-1 and TRBJ2-5, with 7 bases that match TRBD1. Germline-derived CDR1 and CDR2 are SGHRS and YFSETQ. V shed 5 bases and J 2 bases; nucleotides not matched to a gene: 6. The CDR3 covers 14 residues. This chain's CDR3 is CASRATGYQETQYF. As DNA, the CDR3 is TGCGCCAGCAGGGCGACAGGGTATCAAGAGACCCAGTACTTC.

CDR3 amino acids: CASRPTGGSSGANVLTF. DNA of the CDR3: TGTGCCAGCAGGCCGACAGGGGGTAGCTCTGGGGCCAACGTCCTGACTTTC. The J gene is TRBJ2-6, the V gene TRBV4-2; 9 bases fit TRBD1. The CDR3 loop spans 17 amino acids. Trimming cost V 6 bases and J 0 bases; bases outside gene matches: 6. The germline V gene has CDR1 LGHNA and CDR2 YNFKEQ.

This chain joins TRBV11-2 and TRBJ1-5; no firm D call. Per germline, CDR1 SGHAT and CDR2 FQNNGV. The V and J ends lost 1 base and 1 base respectively, with 11 bases between them. This CDR3 is built from 16 residues. CDR3 in DNA: TGTGCCAGCAGCTTAGCTGGCACAGCCAGCAATCAGCCCCAGCATTTT. Encoded protein: CASSLAGTASNQPQHF.

This chain uses TRBV15 with TRBJ2-7, with a possible D match to TRBD1 (6 bases). The V and J ends lost 4 bases and 3 bases respectively, with 10 bases between them. Germline V CDR1 and CDR2: LNHNV, YYDKDF (reference sequence). The CDR3 totals 13 residues. For the CDR3, the DNA is TGTGCCACCAGCACCGGGACATACTACGAGCAGTACTTC. It is translated as CATSTGTYYEQYF.

The V call is TRBV9, the J call TRBJ2-3, with D possibly matching TRBD2 (6 bases). The CDR3 sequence is 14 residues long. Per germline, CDR1 SGDLS and CDR2 YYNGEE. With 3 bases removed from V and 0 bases from J, the gap between germline ends came to 8 bases. CDR3 DNA sequence: TGTGCCAGCAGCGCCGGGACTAGCACAGATACGCAGTATTTT. This codes for CASSAGTSTDTQYF.

The V and J genes are TRBV5-1 and TRBJ2-5, with 8 bases fitting TRBD1. Unmatched junction bases numbered 8, after V lost 3 bases and J lost 4 bases. Looked up from germline, CDR1 is SGHRS and CDR2 is YFSETQ. The CDR3 is 15 residues long. In DNA form, the CDR3 reads TGCGCCAGCAGCTCCCAGGGGGCCTTTGGAGAGACCCAGTACTTC. Protein: CASSSQGAFGETQYF. The whole variable domain, remainder taken from reference TRBV5-1 and TRBJ2-5, is KAGVTQTPRYLIKTRGQQVTLSCSPISGHRSVSWYQQTPGQGLQFLFEYFSETQRNKGNFPGRFSGRQFSNSRSEMNVSTLELGDSALYLCASSSQGAFGETQYFGPGTRLLVL.

The J gene is TRBJ2-7, the V gene TRBV5-6; maybe TRBD1 (5 bases). Trimming removed 2 bases from V and 6 bases from J, with 21 bases in between. This CDR3 has 16 residues. Germline lookup yields CDR1 SGHDT and CDR2 YYEEEE. The CDR3 DNA reads as TGTGCCAGCAGCTTAGGATTAGGAGACAGCGTCCTCGAGCAGTACTTC. Its protein is CASSLGLGDSVLEQYF.

The V and J genes are TRBV20-1 and TRBJ2-5; weak D call: TRBD2 (6 bases). V lost 2 bases to trimming and J lost 13 bases, with 14 bases between them. This CDR3 spans 11 amino acids. Per the germline V gene, CDR1 is DFQATT and CDR2 is SNEGSKA (reference sequence). The DNA of the CDR3 is TGCAGTGCTAGAAAGACCGGGACTCTGTACTTC. Amino acids: CSARKTGTLYF.

Written as DNA, the CDR3 is TGTGCCAGCAGGGCCGGGACTAGCGGGGGCGAGCAGTACTTC. It is translated as CASRAGTSGGEQYF. The chain couples TRBV6-1 to TRBJ2-7; the match to TRBD2 covers 14 bases. J gave up 6 bases and V 6 bases, and 4 bases lay outside the gene matches. The germline gives CDR1 MNHNS, CDR2 SASEGT. This CDR3 spans 14 amino acids.

V is TRBV5-4 and J is TRBJ1-4; 9 bases agree with TRBD1. The CDR3 spans 14 residues. V was clipped by 4 bases and J by 8 bases; unmatched bases: 6. Germline V gene data show CDR1 as SGHNT and CDR2 as YYREEE (reference sequence). This chain's CDR3 is CASSQQGAGEKLFF. CDR3 DNA sequence: TGTGCCAGCAGCCAACAGGGGGCTGGGGAAAAACTGTTTTTT.

The chain couples TRBV7-9 to TRBJ1-4; D is perhaps TRBD1 (6 bases). CDR1 is SEHNR and CDR2 is FQNEAQ in the germline V gene (reference sequence). V gave up 8 bases and J gave up 2 bases, with 15 bases separating them. The CDR3 totals 15 residues. The CDR3 reads CASGRGGDTNEKLFF. CDR3 bases: TGTGCCAGCGGCAGAGGGGGGGACACTAATGAAAAACTGTTTTTT.

The chain employs TRBV13 and TRBJ2-7; 8 nucleotides align to TRBD1. The germline CDR1 and CDR2 sequences are PRHDT and FYEKMQ (reference sequence). The CDR3 sequence is 15 residues long. V trimming: 3 bases; J trimming: 0 bases; junction bases outside the gene matches: 4. CDR3 DNA: TGTGCCAGCAGCTTCGACAGGGGCACCTCCTACGAGCAGTACTTC. The encoded protein is CASSFDRGTSYEQYF.

This rearrangement joins TRBV11-2 to TRBJ1-6; possible D gene TRBD1, 6 bases. The germline V and J ends were trimmed by 1 base and 5 bases, with 12 bases remaining between them. The CDR3 totals 16 residues. Germline V CDR1 and CDR2: SGHAT, FQNNGV. CDR3 amino acids: CASSLVSGHNNSPLHF. The DNA of the CDR3 is TGTGCCAGCAGCTTAGTCTCGGGACACAATAATTCACCCCTCCACTTT.

The genes are TRBV4-1 and TRBJ1-2; 12 bases line up with TRBD1. This CDR3 has 18 amino acids. CDR1 is MGHRA, CDR2 YSYEKL, per germline. V lost 0 bases, J lost 6 bases, and 11 bases stayed unmatched. The CDR3 sequence is CASSQDTGDRGRINGYTF. The CDR3 nucleotides read TGCGCCAGCAGCCAAGATACCGGGGACAGGGGGCGCATCAATGGCTACACCTTC.

The chain is built from TRBV6-4 and TRBJ1-2; TRBD1 might be the D (5 bases). The CDR3 is 13 residues long. From germline, CDR1 is MRHNA and CDR2 SNTAGT. With 5 bases removed from V and 4 bases from J, the gap between germline ends came to 11 bases. In DNA form, the CDR3 reads TGTGCCAGCAGTCGGGACTCTGGCTATGGCTACACCTTC. Encoded protein: CASSRDSGYGYTF.

This chain connects TRBV29-1 to TRBJ2-7, with D maybe TRBD1 (9 bases). Trimming pared 3 bases from V and 6 bases from J, leaving 15 bases between. This CDR3 is 13 amino acids long. CDR1 is SQVTM, CDR2 ANQGSEA, per germline. This CDR3 is CSVDIAGQGEQYF. DNA of the CDR3: TGCAGCGTTGATATAGCGGGACAGGGCGAGCAGTACTTC.

The chain recombines TRBV30 with TRBJ2-7, with 7 positions matching TRBD1. V shed 5 bases, J shed 0 bases, and the junction held 7 bases outside the gene matches. The CDR3 has 14 residues. The V gene's germline CDR1 is GTSNPN and CDR2 SVGIG (reference sequence). CDR3 DNA: TGTGCCTGGGGCCGGGACAGCGGCTCCTACGAGCAGTACTTC. Residues: CAWGRDSGSYEQYF.

V and J are TRBV6-5 and TRBJ2-1, with D possibly being TRBD1 (5 bases). The length of the CDR3 is 12 residues. Per the germline V gene, CDR1 is MNHEY and CDR2 is SVGAGI. Trimming pared 2 bases from V and 9 bases from J, leaving 8 bases between. CDR3 in DNA: TGTGCCAGCAGTTACGCAGGGCTTGAGCAGTTCTTC. It translates to CASSYAGLEQFF.